The sequence of this TCR beta chain was determined in a study of blood T cell repertoires in COVID-19. Profiled with immunoSEQ multiplex PCR; TCRdb holds only in-frame clones, not every one. The data contain just over 150,000 clones, roughly 93% of them singletons. V dropped 4 bases and J dropped 9; count of bases not matched to a gene: 15. The germline CDR1 and CDR2 sequences are GTSNPN and SVGIG (reference sequence). This CDR3 spans 16 amino acids. V is TRBV30 and J is TRBJ2-1; 10 nucleotides agree with TRBD2. Sequencing used peripheral blood. This receptor was obtained from a woman aged 45-60 years with acute or convalescent COVID-19. In DNA, the CDR3 is TGTGCCTGGATCAGACTTGGGCTAGCGGGAGTAAGTGAGCAGTTCTTC. It translates to CAWIRLGLAGVSEQFF.